Below, one TCR beta chain is given with its context. Control samples were healthy donors' buffy coats. Profiling relied on immunoSEQ multiplex PCR, and the TCRdb table lists in-frame clones only, not all of them. The sample carries roughly 21,000 clones, about three quarters recorded once. This record belongs to a study of STAT5B mutations in CD4+ large granular lymphocyte leukemia. Per germline, CDR1 SQVTM and CDR2 ANQGSEA. After removal of 5 bases from V and 4 bases from J, the junction contained 3 bases not matched to a gene. The CDR3 runs 14 residues. J is TRBJ2-1 and V is TRBV29-1, with TRBD2 identical over 12 bases. This clonotype was obtained from a human donor in good health. Sequences were obtained from CD4+ T cells from blood buffy coats. The CDR3 sequence is CSVTSGRQYNEQFF. The CDR3 DNA reads TGCAGCGTTACTAGCGGGAGGCAGTACAATGAGCAGTTCTTC.